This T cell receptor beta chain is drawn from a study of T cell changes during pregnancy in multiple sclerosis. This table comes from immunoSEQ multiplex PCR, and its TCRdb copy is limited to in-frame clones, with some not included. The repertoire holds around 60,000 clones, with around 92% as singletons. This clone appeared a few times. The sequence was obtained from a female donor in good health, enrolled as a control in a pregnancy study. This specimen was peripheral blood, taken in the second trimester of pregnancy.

CDR3 protein: CASGDWYLNEQFF. CDR3 DNA: TGTGCCAGCGGGGACTGGTACCTCAATGAGCAGTTCTTC. The V gene is TRBV19, the J gene TRBJ2-1, with D perhaps matching TRBD2 (6 bases). The germline CDR1 and CDR2 sequences are LNHDA and SQIVND (reference sequence). CDR3 length: 13 amino acids. The V and J ends lost 9 bases and 6 bases respectively, with 15 bases between them.